This TCR beta chain was sequenced for a study of cytomegalovirus exposure and HLA in healthy donors. Study-level points and caveats: The authors listed 164 TCR beta chains as cytomegalovirus-associated.

Primers for the PCR totalled 60 Vbeta and 13 Jbeta. Generated by immunoSEQ multiplex PCR, the TCRdb table keeps only in-frame clones and is missing some. This table holds 160,000 or so clones, 80% found once. The CDR3 has 14 residues. After removal of 6 bases from V and 3 bases from J, the junction contained 7 bases not matched to a gene. Looked up from germline, CDR1 is SQVTM and CDR2 is ANQGSEA. On this clone: Antigen: not known.

The specimen sequenced was PBMCs. The receptor was isolated from a young man in good health and CMV-seronegative. This rearrangement joins TRBV29-1 to TRBJ1-5; 8 bases align to TRBD1. The CDR3 loop reads CSVETGVPNQPQHF. DNA of the CDR3: TGCAGCGTGGAGACAGGGGTCCCCAATCAGCCCCAGCATTTT.